This TCR beta chain was identified during a study of OX40 agonist ivuxolimab in advanced cancers. Study-level background: Averaging roughly 60 years in age, with a range of roughly 20 to 80, the cohort was about 85% male.

Broader study findings: CD8+ T cells were the subset that, on average, had more expanded clones than CD4+.

Per germline, CDR1 SGHRS and CDR2 YFSETQ. The CDR3 is made up of 13 amino acids. The V end lost 2 bases, the J end lost 2 bases, and 7 bases lay between the germline ends. Sequenced by immunoSEQ multiplex PCR; TCRdb stores in-frame clones only, minus some. The sample yields some 68,000 clones, approximately 86% seen once. About this clone: Antigen specificity is unknown.

This sequence originates from an adult with an advanced solid tumor such as melanoma, head and neck, liver or kidney cancer. The chain is built from TRBV5-1 and TRBJ1-1; D gene uncertain. The sample consisted of CD4+ or CD8+ T cells sorted from blood, taken in a trial of the OX40 agonist ivuxolimab. The CDR3 loop reads CASSFEVNTEAFF. CDR3 nucleotide sequence: TGCGCCAGCAGCTTCGAAGTTAACACTGAAGCTTTCTTT.